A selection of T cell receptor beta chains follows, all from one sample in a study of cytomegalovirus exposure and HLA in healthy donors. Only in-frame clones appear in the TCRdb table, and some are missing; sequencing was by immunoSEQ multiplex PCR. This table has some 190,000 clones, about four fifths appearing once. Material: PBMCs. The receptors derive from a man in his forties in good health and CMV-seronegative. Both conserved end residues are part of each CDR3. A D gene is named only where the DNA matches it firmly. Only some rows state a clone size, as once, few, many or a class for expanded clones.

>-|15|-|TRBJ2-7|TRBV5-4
CASSFGGSPTYEQYF
TGTGCCAGCAGCTTCGGGGGTTCCCCCACCTACGAGCAGTACTTC
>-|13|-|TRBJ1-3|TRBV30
CAWSVSSGNTIYF
TGTGCCTGGAGTGTTAGCTCTGGAAACACCATATATTTT
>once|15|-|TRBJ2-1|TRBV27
CASSLYNLIRGEQFF
TGTGCCAGCAGTTTATATAATCTTATTCGGGGAGAGCAGTTCTTC
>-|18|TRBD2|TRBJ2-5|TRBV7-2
CASSLGLAGGPWGETQYF
TGTGCCAGCAGCTTGGGACTAGCGGGAGGGCCATGGGGCGAGACCCAGTACTTC
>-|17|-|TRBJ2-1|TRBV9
CASSVPSGVWSYNEQFF
TGTGCCAGCAGCGTCCCCTCAGGGGTTTGGTCCTACAATGAGCAGTTCTTC
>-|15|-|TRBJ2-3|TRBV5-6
CASSLLGGRTDTQYF
TGTGCCAGCAGCCTCCTTGGAGGGCGGACAGATACGCAGTATTTT
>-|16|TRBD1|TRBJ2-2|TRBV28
CASRLRQGAHTGELFF
TGTGCCAGCAGGTTGAGACAGGGGGCGCACACCGGGGAGCTGTTTTTT
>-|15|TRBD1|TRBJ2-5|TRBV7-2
CASSPGTDPPKTQYF
TGTGCCAGCAGCCCGGGGACAGATCCCCCGAAGACCCAGTACTTC
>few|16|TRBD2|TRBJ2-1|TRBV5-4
CASSAGGGGSYNEQFF
TGTGCCAGCAGCGCCGGCGGGGGAGGGTCCTACAATGAGCAGTTCTTC
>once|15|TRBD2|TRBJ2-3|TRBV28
CASSLSGGAADTQYF
TGTGCCAGCAGTTTATCCGGGGGGGCCGCAGATACGCAGTATTTT
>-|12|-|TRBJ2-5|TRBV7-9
CASSLARGSQYF
TGTGCCAGCAGCTTAGCTCGGGGGAGCCAGTACTTC
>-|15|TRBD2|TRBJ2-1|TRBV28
CASSHGGAIDNEQFF
TGTGCCAGCAGCCACGGGGGGGCCATTGATAATGAGCAGTTCTTC
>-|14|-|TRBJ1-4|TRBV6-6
CASSYKQTNEKLFF
TGTGCCAGCAGTTACAAACAGACTAATGAAAAACTGTTTTTT
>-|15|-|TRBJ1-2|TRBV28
CASTEGSENNYGYTF
TGTGCCAGCACGGAGGGATCTGAGAACAACTATGGCTACACCTTC
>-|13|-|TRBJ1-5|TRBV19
CASSLLGDQPQHF
TGTGCCAGTAGTCTTCTCGGGGATCAGCCCCAGCATTTT
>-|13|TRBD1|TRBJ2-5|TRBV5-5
CASRTGVQETQYF
TGTGCCAGCAGGACAGGGGTGCAGGAGACCCAGTACTTC
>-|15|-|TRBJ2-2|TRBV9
CASRGGGPGTGELFF
TGTGCCAGCAGGGGCGGGGGCCCAGGAACCGGGGAGCTGTTTTTT
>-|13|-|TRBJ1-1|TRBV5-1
CASSPSRQTEAFF
TGCGCCAGCAGCCCCTCGCGACAGACTGAAGCTTTCTTT
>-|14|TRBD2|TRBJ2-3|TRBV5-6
CASSYGGDTDTQYF
TGTGCCAGCAGCTACGGGGGGGACACAGATACGCAGTATTTT
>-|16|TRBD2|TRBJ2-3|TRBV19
CASSTGTSRGRDTQYF
TGTGCCAGTAGTACTGGGACTAGCCGAGGGCGAGATACGCAGTATTTT
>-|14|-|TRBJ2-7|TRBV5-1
CASSSLDRSDEQYF
TGCGCCAGCAGCTCTTTGGACAGATCGGACGAGCAGTACTTC
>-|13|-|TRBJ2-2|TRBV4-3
CASSQEPGLRVFF
TGCGCCAGCAGCCAAGAACCAGGACTGAGAGTGTTTTTT
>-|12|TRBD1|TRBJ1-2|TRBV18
CASSRRQGGYTF
TGTGCCAGCTCAAGACGACAGGGCGGCTACACCTTC